These 8 T cell receptor beta chains share one sample of origin, sequenced in a study of blood T cell repertoires in COVID-19. Sequencing was performed with immunoSEQ multiplex PCR; in TCRdb, only in-frame clones are kept and a portion is missing. The sample shows hundreds of thousands of clones, roughly 83% of them seen only once. The sample comprised peripheral blood. All receptors derive from a woman aged 80 or over with acute or convalescent COVID-19.

The V and J genes are TRBV6-6 and TRBJ2-2, with D possibly TRBD1 on 5 matching bases. CDR1 is MNHNY and CDR2 is SVGAGI in the germline V gene (reference sequence). This CDR3 region has 15 residues. Trimming took off 4 bases at V and 0 bases at J, with 9 bases between the two ends. CDR3: CASSSRTTNTGELFF. The CDR3 bases are TGTGCCAGCAGTTCCCGGACAACGAACACCGGGGAGCTGTTTTTT.

The J gene is TRBJ1-2, the V gene TRBV28; the match to TRBD1 covers 11 bases. The ends lost 8 bases at V and 3 bases at J; junction bases unmatched: 2. CDR1 is MDHEN, CDR2 SYDVKM, per germline. This CDR3 spans 13 amino acids. Here the CDR3 DNA reads TGTGCCAGCCTGGGACAGGGGGACTATGGCTACACCTTC. It is translated as CASLGQGDYGYTF.

This chain connects TRBV19 to TRBJ1-6; TRBD1 is a possible D gene (5 bases). Germline CDR1 reads LNHDA; CDR2 reads SQIVND (reference sequence). The CDR3 extends over 18 amino acids. Between the trimmed V and J ends, which lost 4 bases and 7 bases, there was a span of 23 bases. Written as DNA, the CDR3 is TGTGCCAGTAGTACGTCTATCACTTCGACAGCTGGGAATTCACCCCTCCACTTT. The encoded protein is CASSTSITSTAGNSPLHF.

The rearrangement uses TRBV10-1 and TRBJ1-3; D call uncertain. The germline V gene has CDR1 WNHNN and CDR2 SYGVQD (reference sequence). Trimming removed 5 bases at V and 2 bases at J, with 10 bases between. This CDR3 is 14 amino acids long. CDR3 sequence: CASSPGGPGNTIYF. The CDR3 DNA follows: TGCGCCAGCAGTCCCGGCGGGCCTGGAAACACCATATATTTT.

The V call is TRBV2, the J call TRBJ1-1, with 8 bases identical to TRBD1. CDR3 length: 16 amino acids. The V gene's germline CDR1 is SNHLY and CDR2 FYNNEI. The V segment lost 4 bases and the J segment 0 bases; nucleotides outside the gene matches: 7. CDR3 sequence reads: CASSVETGGVNTEAFF. CDR3 sequence (DNA): TGTGCCAGCAGTGTTGAAACAGGGGGAGTGAACACTGAAGCTTTCTTT.

The CDR3 DNA follows: TGTGCCAGCAGCTTAATTACCGGCACCGGGGAGCTGTTTTTT. Its translation is CASSLITGTGELFF. The chain carries TRBV7-3 and TRBJ2-2; no clear D gene. V was cut by 1 base and J by 4 bases, with 7 bases left in between. Germline CDR1 and CDR2: SGHTA and FQGTGA. CDR3 size: 14 residues. The whole variable domain, remainder taken from reference TRBV7-3 and TRBJ2-2, is GAGVSQTPSNKVTEKGKYVELRCDPISGHTALYWYRQSLGQGPEFLIYFQGTGAADDSGLPNDRFFAVRPEGSVSTLKIQRTERGDSAVYLCASSLITGTGELFFGEGSRLTVL.

J is TRBJ1-1 and V is TRBV5-1, with 9 bases identical to TRBD1. Germline V gene data show CDR1 as SGHRS and CDR2 as YFSETQ. Trimming at V came to 4 bases and at J to 1 base, leaving 5 bases not matched to a gene. This CDR3 has 15 amino acids. The CDR3 here is CASSATGGANTEAFF. The DNA for the CDR3 is TGCGCCAGCAGCGCGACAGGGGGTGCGAACACTGAAGCTTTCTTT.

The sample holds a few counts of this clone. This chain links TRBV3-1 (or the pseudogene TRBV3-2) with TRBJ1-1; D is possibly TRBD1 (5 bases). This CDR3 is built from 14 residues. Germline V gives CDR1 LGHDT, CDR2 YNNKEL (reference sequence). V was trimmed by 4 bases and J by 4 bases, leaving 13 bases between them. The CDR3 loop is CASSRLGQLTEAFF. DNA for the CDR3: TGTGCCAGCAGCCGACTAGGACAACTCACTGAAGCTTTCTTT.